The 31 T cell receptor beta chains below come from one sample, sequenced in a study of blood T cell repertoires in COVID-19. The method was immunoSEQ multiplex PCR; TCRdb's version includes in-frame clones alone and lacks a portion of them. The sample gives around 56,000 clones, about 91% of which show up once; around 7.3% is in the top ten. Sequenced sample: peripheral blood. The receptors originated from a woman aged 55-70 years with active or convalescent COVID-19.

V usage is TRBV4-1 and J usage is TRBJ2-3; 10 bases agree with TRBD2. The CDR3 runs 16 residues. Per germline, CDR1 MGHRA and CDR2 YSYEKL. The trim removed 5 bases at V and 0 bases at J, leaving 5 bases unmatched. CDR3 region: CASSSSSGGSTDTQYF. The DNA of the CDR3 is TGCGCCAGCAGCTCGTCTAGCGGGGGTAGCACAGATACGCAGTATTTT.

The CDR3 protein is CASSPDSTYGYTF. The CDR3 DNA reads as TGCGCCAGCAGCCCCGACAGCACCTATGGCTACACCTTC. The V gene is TRBV5-1, the J gene TRBJ1-2; D is possibly TRBD1 (5 bases). The CDR3 length is 13 residues. Germline V gene lookup returns CDR1 SGHRS and CDR2 YFSETQ. The V and J ends lost 4 bases and 4 bases respectively, with 11 bases between them.

The V gene is TRBV15, the J gene TRBJ2-3, with TRBD2 matching over 12 bases. Germline trimming cut 8 bases from V and 1 base from J; bases unmatched to any gene: 7. Germline assignment: CDR1 LNHNV and CDR2 YYDKDF (reference sequence). This CDR3 is 16 amino acids long. As DNA, the CDR3 is TGTGCCACCTCTAGCGGGAGGGCCGTCGGCACAGATACGCAGTATTTT. This gives the protein CATSSGRAVGTDTQYF.

In DNA form, the CDR3 reads TGTGCCAGCTCACGACCGGGACTAGCAAATTTCTTC. Its protein is CASSRPGLANFF. This chain joins TRBV14 and TRBJ2-1; 9 bases align to TRBD2. Trimming cost V 8 bases and J 16 bases; bases outside gene matches: 12. The germline gives CDR1 SGHDN, CDR2 FVKESK. This CDR3 is 12 amino acids long.

J is TRBJ1-2 and V is TRBV7-2; D perhaps matches TRBD1 (6 bases). The CDR3 extends over 13 amino acids. Germline loops: CDR1 SGHTA, CDR2 FQGNSA. V was trimmed by 3 bases and J by 6 bases, leaving 11 bases between them. In DNA, the CDR3 is TGTGCCAGCAGCTTGTTACAGGGCGATGGCTACACCTTC. Translation gives CASSLLQGDGYTF. The entire variable domain, with the rest obtained from reference TRBV7-2 and TRBJ1-2, is as follows: GAGVSQSPSNKVTEKGKDVELRCDPISGHTALYWYRQSLGQGLEFLIYFQGNSAPDKSGLPSDRFSAERTGGSVSTLTIQRTQQEDSAVYLCASSLLQGDGYTFGSGTRLTVV.

The table lists this clone with a count of one. CDR3 loop: CASGDRGVYGYTF. CDR3 sequence (DNA): TGCGCCAGCGGGGACAGGGGAGTCTATGGCTACACCTTC. The chain joins TRBV10-2 to TRBJ1-2; 10 bases map to TRBD1. Germline V lookup: CDR1 WSHSY, CDR2 SAAADI. Trimming at V came to 8 bases and at J to 4 bases, leaving 4 bases not matched to a gene. CDR3 length: 13 amino acids.

This clone was found once. The chain combines TRBV6-1 with TRBJ2-7, with 7 bases matching TRBD1. This CDR3 contains 16 residues. Germline-derived CDR1 and CDR2 are MNHNS and SASEGT. J lost 3 bases, V lost 3 bases, and 11 bases had no gene match. The CDR3 region has the DNA TGTGCCAGCAGTGACGGATTCACAGGGGTTGGCTACGAGCAGTACTTC. The encoded protein is CASSDGFTGVGYEQYF.

CDR3 sequence reads: CATRRQGTQPQHF. CDR3 sequence (DNA): TGTGCCACCAGGCGACAGGGAACGCAGCCCCAGCATTTT. V and J are TRBV15 and TRBJ1-5; 7 positions match TRBD1. From germline, CDR1 is LNHNV and CDR2 YYDKDF (reference sequence). CDR3 size: 13 residues. J was trimmed by 7 bases and V by 6 bases; bases with no gene match: 6.

V usage is TRBV12-1 and J usage is TRBJ2-1; the D call in the table, TRBD2, was not verified against the DNA. TRBV12-1 is given as a pseudogene. CDR3 length: 16 residues. As DNA, the CDR3 is TGTGCCAGCAGCTTTTTCTCAGCGGGGTTGGGGAATGAGCAGTTCTTC. This gives the protein CASSFFSAGLGNEQFF.

The chain combines TRBV9 with TRBJ2-1; D is undetermined. CDR1 SGDLS and CDR2 YYNGEE come from the germline V gene. The CDR3 sequence is 13 residues long. V lost 0 bases to trimming and J lost 10 bases, with 11 bases between them. The CDR3 region is CASSVDIRSEQFF. The DNA for the CDR3 is TGTGCCAGCAGCGTAGATATTCGGTCGGAGCAGTTCTTC.

CDR3 in amino acids: CASSPRVGGRTDTQYF. The CDR3, as DNA: TGTGCCAGCAGCCCCCGGGTAGGAGGTCGGACAGATACGCAGTATTTT. The rearrangement joins TRBV7-7 to TRBJ2-3; possible D gene TRBD2, 5 bases. The CDR3 consists of 16 residues. Germline V gene lookup returns CDR1 SSHAT and CDR2 FNYEAQ (reference sequence). Trimming shortened V by 5 bases and J by 3 bases, and 18 bases separated the two germline ends.

The chain carries TRBV28 and TRBJ1-2, with 8 bases matching TRBD1. The CDR3 totals 14 residues. Germline CDR1 is MDHEN and CDR2 is SYDVKM. V was clipped by 2 bases and J by 8 bases; unmatched bases: 7. CDR3 in DNA: TGTGCCAGCAGTTTACTGGCAGGGGGCAGCGGCTACACCTTC. This encodes CASSLLAGGSGYTF.

The gene calls are TRBV19 and TRBJ2-1, with D tentatively TRBD1 (5 bases). Germline V CDR1 and CDR2: LNHDA, SQIVND (reference sequence). Trimming took 6 bases from V and 7 from J, leaving 13 bases between them. This CDR3 comprises 13 residues. CDR3 in amino acids: CASSAAGINEQFF. DNA for the CDR3: TGTGCCAGTAGCGCTGCAGGGATTAATGAGCAGTTCTTC. The whole variable domain, remainder taken from reference TRBV19 and TRBJ2-1, is DGGITQSPKYLFRKEGQNVTLSCEQNLNHDAMYWYRQDPGQGLRLIYYSQIVNDFQKGDIAEGYSVSREKKESFPLTVTSAQKNPTAFYLCASSAAGINEQFFGPGTRLTVL.

The chain recombines TRBV7-2 with TRBJ1-2, with 7 bases matching TRBD1. The CDR3 has 14 residues. With 5 bases clipped from V and 0 bases from J, the junction kept 3 bases outside the gene matches. The V gene's germline CDR1 is SGHTA and CDR2 FQGNSA. The CDR3 region is CASSRGQTNYGYTF. In nucleotides, the CDR3 is TGTGCCAGCAGCCGGGGACAGACTAACTATGGCTACACCTTC.

This clone was counted a single time. This sequence joins TRBV21-1 and TRBJ1-1; TRBD1, as called in the table, went unchecked against the DNA. TRBV21-1 is recorded as a pseudogene. This CDR3 has 15 residues. The CDR3 region is CASSRPGHPWTEAFF. The CDR3 DNA reads TGTGCCAGCAGCAGACCGGGACACCCTTGGACTGAAGCTTTCTTT.

This clone was found a few times. The chain carries TRBV5-1 and TRBJ1-2; unclear D gene. The germline gives CDR1 SGHRS, CDR2 YFSETQ. The ends were cut back, 1 base at V and 6 bases at J, with 16 bases in the middle. This CDR3 is 15 amino acids long. The CDR3 DNA reads as TGCGCCAGCAGCTTGATTGTCACTTCAAGCGATGGCTACACCTTC. It translates to CASSLIVTSSDGYTF.

The chain couples TRBV12-3 or TRBV12-4 to TRBJ2-7, with unresolved D. This CDR3 has 12 amino acids. The germline V and J ends were trimmed by 0 bases and 3 bases, with 3 bases remaining between them. The CDR3 spells CASSLAGYEQYF. As DNA, the CDR3 is TGTGCCAGCAGTTTAGCCGGCTACGAGCAGTACTTC.

The table lists this clone with a count of one. V and J are TRBV5-5 and TRBJ2-7, with 9 bases aligning to TRBD1. The CDR3 has 17 amino acids. Germline trimming cut 0 bases from V and 3 bases from J; bases unmatched to any gene: 10. Looked up from germline, CDR1 is SGHKS and CDR2 is YYEKEE (reference sequence). This chain's CDR3 is CASSLALPRDRVYEQYF. The CDR3 nucleotides are TGTGCCAGCAGCTTGGCCTTACCTCGGGACAGGGTCTACGAGCAGTACTTC. Together with reference TRBV5-5 and TRBJ2-7, the CDR3 gives the full variable domain: DAGVTQSPTHLIKTRGQQVTLRCSPISGHKSVSWYQQVLGQGPQFIFQYYEKEERGRGNFPDRFSARQFPNYSSELNVNALLLGDSALYLCASSLALPRDRVYEQYFGPGTRLTVT.

The chain has TRBV28 and TRBJ1-2, with D unclear. The CDR3 spans 13 residues. V shed 2 bases and J shed 5 bases, with 9 bases lying between them. In germline, CDR1 is MDHEN, CDR2 SYDVKM. This chain's CDR3 is CASSLGGRYGYTF. CDR3 DNA sequence: TGTGCCAGCAGTTTAGGAGGGCGGTATGGCTACACCTTC.

This rearrangement joins TRBV4-2 to TRBJ1-2, with 7 nucleotides matching TRBD1. Germline CDR1 and CDR2: LGHNA and YNFKEQ. This CDR3 is 15 amino acids long. J was trimmed by 7 bases and V by 0 bases; bases with no gene match: 8. CDR3 in DNA: TGTGCCAGCAGCCAAGAGAGGGGGCTGGGGGGTGGCTACACCTTC. Translating gives CASSQERGLGGGYTF.

CDR3 nucleotides: TGTGCCAGCAGTTACAAACAATATAAAACAGGAACCAGCACCGGGGAGCTGTTTTTT. Protein product: CASSYKQYKTGTSTGELFF. The V call is TRBV6-2 or TRBV6-3, the J call TRBJ2-2; TRBD1 might be the D (5 bases). In germline, CDR1 is MNHEY, CDR2 SVGEGT. Trimming left V 2 bases short and J 4 bases short, with 23 bases between. The CDR3 length is 19 residues.

CDR3 protein: CASSQDTGEAFF. CDR3 sequence (DNA): TGTGCCAGCAGCCAAGACACAGGGGAAGCTTTCTTT. This chain connects TRBV14 to TRBJ1-1, with D possibly TRBD1 on 6 matching bases. The CDR3 has 12 residues. From germline, CDR1 is SGHDN and CDR2 FVKESK. The V gene lost 0 bases and the J gene lost 8 bases, with 7 bases spanning the gap.

The chain couples TRBV6-5 to TRBJ2-6, with a tentative D call TRBD1 (6 bases). The CDR3 is 15 residues long. The V and J ends lost 2 bases and 8 bases respectively, with 13 bases between them. Germline V gene sequence: CDR1 MNHEY, CDR2 SVGAGI. Written as DNA, the CDR3 is TGTGCCAGCAGTTACGCTGGACAGCTTCCCAACGTCCTGACTTTC. Residues: CASSYAGQLPNVLTF.

The V call is TRBV12-3 or TRBV12-4, the J call TRBJ2-7; no definite D call. The CDR3 is made up of 12 amino acids. Trimming removed 3 bases at V and 2 bases at J, with 5 bases between. DNA of the CDR3: TGTGCCAGCAGTTTTATCCCCTACGAGCAGTACTTC. Its protein product is CASSFIPYEQYF.

V is TRBV14 and J is TRBJ1-6; no reliable D call. V was trimmed by 5 bases and J by 0 bases, leaving 8 bases between them. The CDR3 is 15 residues long. From germline, CDR1 is SGHDN and CDR2 FVKESK. DNA of the CDR3: TGTGCCAGCAGCACATGGTCCTCCTATAATTCACCCCTCCACTTT. It codes for CASSTWSSYNSPLHF.

The chain employs TRBV15 and TRBJ2-5, with no clear D. V lost 0 bases and J 5 bases, leaving 10 bases between the germline ends. CDR1 and CDR2 (germline): LNHNV, YYDKDF (reference sequence). There are 14 residues in the CDR3. CDR3 protein: CATSRDPNSETQYF. DNA for the CDR3: TGTGCCACCAGCAGAGACCCCAACTCGGAGACCCAGTACTTC. Variable domain in full (rest from reference TRBV15 and TRBJ2-5): DAMVIQNPRYQVTQFGKPVTLSCSQTLNHNVMYWYQQKSSQAPKLLFHYYDKDFNNEADTPDNFQSRRPNTSFCFLDIRSPGLGDTAMYLCATSRDPNSETQYFGPGTRLLVL.

The chain employs TRBV6-5 and TRBJ2-7, with 7 positions matching TRBD1. The trim removed 2 bases at V and 1 base at J, leaving 5 bases unmatched. The CDR3 loop spans 15 amino acids. The germline V gene has CDR1 MNHEY and CDR2 SVGAGI. In DNA form, the CDR3 reads TGTGCCAGCAGTTACACAGGGGCATCGTCCTACGAGCAGTACTTC. This gives the protein CASSYTGASSYEQYF.

J is TRBJ2-7 and V is TRBV5-1; 7 bases line up with TRBD2. The CDR3 extends over 14 amino acids. Germline V lookup: CDR1 SGHRS, CDR2 YFSETQ. The trim removed 0 bases at V and 3 bases at J, leaving 3 bases unmatched. The DNA of the CDR3 is TGCGCCAGCAGCTTGGGGCTAGCGGACTACGAGCAGTACTTC. It encodes CASSLGLADYEQYF.

The chain joins TRBV7-7 to TRBJ2-3; 12 bases map to TRBD2. CDR3 length equals 16 residues. Germline assignment: CDR1 SSHAT and CDR2 FNYEAQ (reference sequence). The J segment lost 2 bases and the V segment lost 2 bases, leaving 2 bases of the junction unmatched. This CDR3 is CASSLLAGGVTDTQYF. The CDR3 DNA is TGTGCCAGCAGCTTACTAGCGGGAGGGGTCACAGATACGCAGTATTTT.

V gene TRBV4-3 combines with J gene TRBJ1-1; D unclear. V was trimmed by 0 bases and J by 1 base, leaving 9 bases between them. Germline V gene lookup returns CDR1 LGHNA and CDR2 YSLEER. The CDR3 covers 15 residues. CDR3 sequence reads: CASSQDRGKNTEAFF. The CDR3 DNA sequence: TGCGCCAGCAGCCAAGATCGGGGAAAGAACACTGAAGCTTTCTTT.

The V and J genes are TRBV28 and TRBJ1-2; 9 nucleotides align to TRBD1. Per germline, CDR1 MDHEN and CDR2 SYDVKM. The V and J ends lost 4 bases and 8 bases, in that order; junction bases with no gene match: 2. There are 12 residues in the CDR3. In DNA form, the CDR3 reads TGTGCCAGCAGTTCGACAGGGGGGGGCTACACCTTC. Translation gives CASSSTGGGYTF.